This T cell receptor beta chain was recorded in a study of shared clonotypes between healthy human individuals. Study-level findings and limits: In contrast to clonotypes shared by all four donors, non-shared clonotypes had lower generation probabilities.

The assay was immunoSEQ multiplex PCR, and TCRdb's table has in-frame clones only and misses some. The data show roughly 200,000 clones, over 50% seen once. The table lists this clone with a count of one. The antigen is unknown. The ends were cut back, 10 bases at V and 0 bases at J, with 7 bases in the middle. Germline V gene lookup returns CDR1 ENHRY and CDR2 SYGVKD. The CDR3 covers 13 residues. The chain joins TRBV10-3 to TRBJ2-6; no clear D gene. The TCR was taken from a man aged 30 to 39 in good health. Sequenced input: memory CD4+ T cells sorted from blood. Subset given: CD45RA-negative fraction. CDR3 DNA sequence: TGTGCCAACCACGACTCTGGGGCCAACGTCCTGACTTTC. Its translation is CANHDSGANVLTF.